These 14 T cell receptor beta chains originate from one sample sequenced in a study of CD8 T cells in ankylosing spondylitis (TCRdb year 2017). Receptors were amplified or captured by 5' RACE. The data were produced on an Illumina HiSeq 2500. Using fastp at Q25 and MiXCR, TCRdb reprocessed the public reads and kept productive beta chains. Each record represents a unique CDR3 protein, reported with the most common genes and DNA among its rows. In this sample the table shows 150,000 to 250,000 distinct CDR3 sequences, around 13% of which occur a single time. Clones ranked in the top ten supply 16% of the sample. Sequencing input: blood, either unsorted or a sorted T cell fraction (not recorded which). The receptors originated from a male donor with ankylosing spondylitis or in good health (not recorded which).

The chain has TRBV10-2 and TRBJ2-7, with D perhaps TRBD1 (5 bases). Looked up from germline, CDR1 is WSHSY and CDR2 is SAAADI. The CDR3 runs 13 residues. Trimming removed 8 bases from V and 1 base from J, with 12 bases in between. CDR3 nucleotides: TGCGCCAGCGGGGCTGACGCATCCTACGAGCAGTACTTC. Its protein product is CASGADASYEQYF.

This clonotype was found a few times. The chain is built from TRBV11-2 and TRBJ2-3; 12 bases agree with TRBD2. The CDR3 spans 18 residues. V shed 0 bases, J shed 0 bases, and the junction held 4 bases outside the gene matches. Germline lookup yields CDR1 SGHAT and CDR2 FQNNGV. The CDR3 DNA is TGTGCCAGCAGCTTAGATGAGCTAGCGGGGGGGAGCACAGATACGCAGTATTTT. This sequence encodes CASSLDELAGGSTDTQYF. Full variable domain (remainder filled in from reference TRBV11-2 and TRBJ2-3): EAGVAQSPRYKIIEKRQSVAFWCNPISGHATLYWYQQILGQGPKLLIQFQNNGVVDDSQLPKDRFSAERLKGVDSTLKIQPAKLEDSAVYLCASSLDELAGGSTDTQYFGPGTRLTVL.

CDR3 residues: CASSPWAGSTDTQYF. In nucleotides, the CDR3 is TGTGCCAGCAGTCCCTGGGCGGGAAGCACAGATACGCAGTATTTT. The rearrangement joins TRBV27 to TRBJ2-3, with D perhaps TRBD2 (6 bases). CDR1 and CDR2 from the germline V gene are MNHEY and SMNVEV (reference sequence). Trimming cost V 5 bases and J 0 bases, with 12 bases left between them. This CDR3 has 15 amino acids.

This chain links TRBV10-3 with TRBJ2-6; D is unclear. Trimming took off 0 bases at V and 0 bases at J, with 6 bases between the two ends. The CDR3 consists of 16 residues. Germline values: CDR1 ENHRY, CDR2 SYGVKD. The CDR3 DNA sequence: TGTGCCATCAGTGAGTCGACCCTCTCTGGGGCCAACGTCCTGACTTTC. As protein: CAISESTLSGANVLTF.

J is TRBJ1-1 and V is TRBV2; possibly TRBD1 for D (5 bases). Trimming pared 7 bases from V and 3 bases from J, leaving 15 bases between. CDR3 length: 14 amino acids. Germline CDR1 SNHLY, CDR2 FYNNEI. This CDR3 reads CASTEPGMDTEAFF. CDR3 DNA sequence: TGTGCCAGCACCGAACCAGGGATGGACACTGAAGCTTTCTTT.

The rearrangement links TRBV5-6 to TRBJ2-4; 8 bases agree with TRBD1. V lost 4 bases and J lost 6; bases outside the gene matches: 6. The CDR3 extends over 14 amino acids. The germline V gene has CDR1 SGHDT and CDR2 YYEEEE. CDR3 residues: CASSPGTGSNIQYF. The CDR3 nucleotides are TGTGCCAGCAGCCCCGGGACAGGTTCAAACATTCAGTACTTC.

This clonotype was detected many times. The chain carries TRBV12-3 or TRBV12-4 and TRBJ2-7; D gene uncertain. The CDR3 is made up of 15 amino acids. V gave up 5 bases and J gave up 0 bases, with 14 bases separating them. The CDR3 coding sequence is TGTGCCAGCAGTCCTACCCCCGACGGCTCCTACGAGCAGTACTTC. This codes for CASSPTPDGSYEQYF.

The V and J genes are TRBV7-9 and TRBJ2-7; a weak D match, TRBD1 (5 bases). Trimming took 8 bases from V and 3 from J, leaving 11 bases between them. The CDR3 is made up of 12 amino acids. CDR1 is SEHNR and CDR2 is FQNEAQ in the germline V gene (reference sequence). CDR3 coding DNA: TGTGCCAGCGGATGGGGCGACTACGAGCAGTACTTC. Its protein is CASGWGDYEQYF.

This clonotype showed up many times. CDR3 DNA sequence: TGTGCCAGCAGTTCCCACGAGCCTACTGAGCAGTTCTTC. As protein: CASSSHEPTEQFF. The chain carries TRBV12-3 or TRBV12-4 and TRBJ2-1, with D unclear. V was cut by 4 bases and J by 9 bases, with 13 bases left in between. There are 13 residues in the CDR3.

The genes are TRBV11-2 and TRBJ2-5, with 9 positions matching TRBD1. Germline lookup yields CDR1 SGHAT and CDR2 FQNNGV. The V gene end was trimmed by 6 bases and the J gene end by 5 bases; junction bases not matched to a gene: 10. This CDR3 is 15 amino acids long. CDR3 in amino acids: CASSTTGGATETQYF. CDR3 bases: TGTGCCAGCAGTACAACAGGGGGCGCGACGGAGACCCAGTACTTC. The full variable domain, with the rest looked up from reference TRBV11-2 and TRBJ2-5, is EAGVAQSPRYKIIEKRQSVAFWCNPISGHATLYWYQQILGQGPKLLIQFQNNGVVDDSQLPKDRFSAERLKGVDSTLKIQPAKLEDSAVYLCASSTTGGATETQYFGPGTRLLVL.

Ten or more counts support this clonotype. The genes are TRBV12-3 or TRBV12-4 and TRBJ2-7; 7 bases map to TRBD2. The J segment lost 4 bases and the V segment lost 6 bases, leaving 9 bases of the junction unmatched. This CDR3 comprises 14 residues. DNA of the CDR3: TGTGCCAGCAGCCTGGGGGGGATCGGGTACGAGCAGTACTTC. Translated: CASSLGGIGYEQYF.

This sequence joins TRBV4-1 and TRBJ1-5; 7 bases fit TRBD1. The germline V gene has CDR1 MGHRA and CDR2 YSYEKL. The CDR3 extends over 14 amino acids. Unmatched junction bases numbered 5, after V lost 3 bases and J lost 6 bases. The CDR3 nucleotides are TGCGCCAGCAGCCACGCAGGGGGGGTTCAGCCCCAGCATTTT. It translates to CASSHAGGVQPQHF.

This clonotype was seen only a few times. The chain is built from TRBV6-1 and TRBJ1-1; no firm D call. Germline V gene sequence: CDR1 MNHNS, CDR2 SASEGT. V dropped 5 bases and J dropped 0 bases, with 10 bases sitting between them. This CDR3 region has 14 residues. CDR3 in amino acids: CASSPQLMNTEAFF. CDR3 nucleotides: TGTGCCAGCAGTCCTCAGCTTATGAACACTGAAGCTTTCTTT.

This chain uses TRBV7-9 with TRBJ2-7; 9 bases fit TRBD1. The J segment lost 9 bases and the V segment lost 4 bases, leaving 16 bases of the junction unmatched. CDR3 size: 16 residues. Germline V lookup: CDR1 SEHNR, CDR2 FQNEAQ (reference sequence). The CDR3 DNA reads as TGTGCCAGCAGCTCCGAACGCAGGGACAGGGATCGCGGGCAGTACTTC. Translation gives CASSSERRDRDRGQYF.